Detailed here is one TCR beta chain. The data belong to a study of blood T cell repertoires in COVID-19. Study background: Acute and convalescent COVID-19 specimens originated in the United States, Italy and Spain.

Clones were sequenced by immunoSEQ multiplex PCR, and TCRdb holds only the in-frame ones, with some missing. The data show roughly 240,000 clones, with under 90% seen just once and approximately 4% held by the top ten. The sequenced material came from PBMCs or T cells enriched from blood (not recorded which). The TCR originated in a woman in her thirties or forties who had been exposed to COVID-19.

DNA of the CDR3: TGTGCCAGCAGGGCGACAGGGTCCGAGCAGTACTTC. Its protein is CASRATGSEQYF. This chain joins TRBV6-5 and TRBJ2-7; 7 positions match TRBD1. The CDR3 extends over 12 amino acids. CDR1 is MNHEY and CDR2 is SVGAGI in the germline V gene. The V and J ends lost 6 bases and 6 bases, in that order; junction bases with no gene match: 5.